A single sample is the source of the 17 T cell receptor beta chains below, sequenced in a study of CD8 T cells in ankylosing spondylitis. Each CDR3 protein is one row after TCRdb ran MiXCR on the 5' RACE reads. Altogether around 250,000 distinct CDR3 sequences are present, over 8.5% being singletons, with the ten largest covering under 8%. Sequenced material: blood, either unsorted or a sorted T cell fraction (not recorded which). These receptors originate from a male donor with ankylosing spondylitis or in good health (not recorded which).

This clonotype was counted many times. The chain recombines TRBV7-9 with TRBJ2-3; possible D gene TRBD2, 5 bases. The CDR3 spans 14 residues. The germline V gene has CDR1 SEHNR and CDR2 FQNEAQ (reference sequence). V was shortened by 5 bases and J by 3 bases, with 12 bases between the two germline ends. The CDR3 sequence: CASSPGDTTDTQYF. Written as DNA, the CDR3 is TGTGCCAGCAGCCCCGGGGATACGACAGATACGCAGTATTTT.

There are a few counts of this clonotype. This chain uses TRBV5-1 with TRBJ2-1; 9 bases map to TRBD1. Germline CDR1 is SGHRS and CDR2 is YFSETQ. Losses at the gene ends were 5 bases for V and 1 base for J; bases not matched to a gene: 4. The CDR3 is 15 residues long. The CDR3 coding sequence is TGCGCCAGCAGACAAGGACAGGGGTCCTACAATGAGCAGTTCTTC. As protein: CASRQGQGSYNEQFF.

V and J are TRBV5-1 and TRBJ2-7, with D perhaps TRBD1 (5 bases). This CDR3 is 17 amino acids long. Trimming took off 0 bases at V and 2 bases at J, with 18 bases between the two ends. The germline V gene has CDR1 SGHRS and CDR2 YFSETQ. The CDR3 nucleotides read TGCGCCAGCAGCTTGGCGCCAGGGAACCCCTTGGCCTACGAGCAGTACTTC. It is translated as CASSLAPGNPLAYEQYF.

In this sample, this clonotype turned up a few times. This rearrangement joins TRBV12-3 or TRBV12-4 to TRBJ2-7, with 9 bases fitting TRBD1. V gave up 6 bases and J gave up 0 bases; unmatched junction bases: 6. The CDR3 extends over 15 amino acids. Here the CDR3 reads CASSPGQGSSYEQYF. In nucleotides, the CDR3 is TGTGCCAGCAGCCCGGGACAGGGTAGCTCCTACGAGCAGTACTTC.

This clonotype was seen a few times. The chain employs TRBV11-3 and TRBJ2-3; tentatively, D is TRBD1 (5 bases). The germline V gene has CDR1 SGHNT and CDR2 YENEEA. Trimming shortened V by 7 bases and J by 7 bases, and 9 bases separated the two germline ends. CDR3 length equals 11 residues. CDR3 sequence reads: CASKPDNTQYF. CDR3 sequence (DNA): TGTGCCAGCAAACCGGACAATACGCAGTATTTT.

In its sample, this clonotype was seen many times. The rearrangement links TRBV27 to TRBJ2-7; a possible D gene is TRBD2 (6 bases). V was trimmed by 1 base and J by 3 bases, leaving 7 bases between them. This CDR3 region has 13 residues. The germline CDR1 and CDR2 sequences are MNHEY and SMNVEV (reference sequence). The chain's CDR3 is CASSLYGGYEQYF. The DNA of the CDR3 is TGTGCCAGCAGTTTATACGGGGGCTACGAGCAGTACTTC.

This clonotype was seen many times. V gene TRBV5-1 combines with J gene TRBJ2-1; 10 nucleotides align to TRBD2. This CDR3 is built from 15 residues. Germline assignment: CDR1 SGHRS and CDR2 YFSETQ. Losses at the gene ends were 4 bases for V and 4 bases for J; bases not matched to a gene: 5. The DNA of the CDR3 is TGCGCCAGCAGCCCCGGGACTAGCGAATACAATGAGCAGTTCTTC. It is translated as CASSPGTSEYNEQFF.

This clonotype showed up just once. This rearrangement joins TRBV28 to TRBJ1-5, with D unclear. From germline, CDR1 is MDHEN and CDR2 SYDVKM. This CDR3 comprises 14 residues. Trimming stripped 5 bases from V and 0 bases from J, with 8 bases between. CDR3 amino acids: CASSSRNSNQPQHF. CDR3 nucleotides: TGTGCCAGCAGTAGTAGGAATAGCAATCAGCCCCAGCATTTT.

This clonotype was picked up many times. This chain joins TRBV7-8 and TRBJ2-7; 10 bases align to TRBD2. Germline CDR1 is SGHVS and CDR2 is FQNEAQ. With 3 bases clipped from V and 4 bases from J, the junction kept 9 bases outside the gene matches. The CDR3 extends over 16 amino acids. The CDR3 loop reads CASSFALGLALYEQYF. In nucleotides, the CDR3 is TGTGCCAGCAGCTTCGCCTTGGGACTAGCGCTTTACGAGCAGTACTTC.

This clonotype was detected ten times or more. The chain recombines TRBV10-3 with TRBJ2-3; possibly TRBD2 for D (5 bases). V was pared by 0 bases and J by 2 bases, with 6 bases between. Germline V gives CDR1 ENHRY, CDR2 SYGVKD. The CDR3 totals 14 residues. CDR3 residues: CAISESRDTDTQYF. Written as DNA, the CDR3 is TGTGCCATCAGTGAGTCCCGGGACACAGATACGCAGTATTTT.

This clonotype has at least ten counts. The chain uses TRBV6-2 or TRBV6-3 and TRBJ2-7; D may be TRBD1 (6 bases). The CDR3 has 12 amino acids. Per the germline V gene, CDR1 is MNHEY and CDR2 is SVGEGT. Trimming cost V 1 base and J 6 bases, with 7 bases left between them. CDR3 nucleotide sequence: TGTGCCAGCAGTTACTGGGGGCGCGAGCAGTACTTC. It codes for CASSYWGREQYF.

This clonotype was counted a few times. The gene calls are TRBV3-1 and TRBJ2-5; 9 positions agree with TRBD1. V lost 3 bases and J lost 5; bases outside the gene matches: 13. CDR3 length: 17 residues. Per germline, CDR1 LGHDT and CDR2 YNNKEL (reference sequence). The CDR3 bases are TGTGCCAGCAGCCAGGGTTCCTCTGGGACAGGGAAGGAGACCCAGTACTTC. This codes for CASSQGSSGTGKETQYF.

This clonotype was counted at least ten times. This chain joins TRBV7-9 and TRBJ2-1; D gene ambiguous. Trimming removed 0 bases at V and 14 bases at J, with 8 bases between. Germline assignment: CDR1 SEHNR and CDR2 FQNEAQ (reference sequence). This CDR3 is 11 amino acids long. CDR3 nucleotide sequence: TGTGCCAGCAGCTTAGCGGGCCCCGAGTTCTTC. Protein sequence: CASSLAGPEFF.

Many counts were recorded for this clonotype. This chain uses TRBV20-1 with TRBJ1-1, with D possibly TRBD1 on 5 matching bases. Germline V gene data show CDR1 as DFQATT and CDR2 as SNEGSKA (reference sequence). The V gene lost 0 bases and the J gene lost 6 bases, with 17 bases spanning the gap. This CDR3 has 15 amino acids. CDR3 sequence (DNA): TGCAGTGCTAGAGATGGCAGGGCCGTGGGGGCTGAAGCTTTCTTT. Its protein product is CSARDGRAVGAEAFF.

This clonotype was picked up many times. The chain joins TRBV24-1 to TRBJ1-1; D gene ambiguous. CDR1 is KGHDR, CDR2 SFDVKD, per germline. Trimming took off 4 bases at V and 4 bases at J, with 21 bases between the two ends. CDR3 length: 17 amino acids. As DNA, the CDR3 is TGTGCCACCAGTGACCCCCTCTTCGGGGAGGTTAGCACTGAAGCTTTCTTT. Its translation is CATSDPLFGEVSTEAFF.

In its sample, this clonotype was seen many times. This chain joins TRBV6-5 and TRBJ1-1; TRBD1 matches 10 bases. CDR3 length: 14 amino acids. Germline V gene data show CDR1 as MNHEY and CDR2 as SVGAGI. The ends lost 4 bases at V and 8 bases at J; junction bases unmatched: 7. Here the CDR3 reads CASSFTTGGREAFF. Here the CDR3 DNA reads TGTGCCAGCAGTTTCACGACAGGGGGCCGAGAAGCTTTCTTT.

At least ten counts were recorded for this clonotype. The J gene is TRBJ2-3, the V gene TRBV12-3 or TRBV12-4; 7 positions match TRBD2. The junction had 6 bases not matched to a gene; V was cut back by 6 bases and J by 3 bases. CDR3 length: 14 amino acids. CDR3 sequence (DNA): TGTGCCAGCAGACTCGGGGGAGGGACAGATACGCAGTATTTT. As protein: CASRLGGGTDTQYF.